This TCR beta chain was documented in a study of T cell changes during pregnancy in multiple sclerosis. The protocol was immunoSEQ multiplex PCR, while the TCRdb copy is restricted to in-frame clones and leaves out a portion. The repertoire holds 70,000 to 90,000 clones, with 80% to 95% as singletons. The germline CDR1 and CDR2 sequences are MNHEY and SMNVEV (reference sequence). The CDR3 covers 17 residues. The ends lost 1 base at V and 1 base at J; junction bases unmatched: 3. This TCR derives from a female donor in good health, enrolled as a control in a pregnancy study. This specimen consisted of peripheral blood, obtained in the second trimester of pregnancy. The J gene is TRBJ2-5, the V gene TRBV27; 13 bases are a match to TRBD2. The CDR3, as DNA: TGTGCCAGCAGTTTATACGGGACTAGCGGGGTCCAAGAGACCCAGTACTTC. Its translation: CASSLYGTSGVQETQYF.